This TCR beta chain is from a study of siplizumab effects on memory and regulatory T cells. Broader study findings: Mean Treg-derived proportions of mappable alloreactive CD4+ clones were over 65% for siplizumab and 25% to 30% for controls. Suppression by proliferating Tregs derived from siplizumab cultures was not verified. Unstimulated subsets were the mapping target of only a minor fraction of alloreactive clones.

Using immunoSEQ multiplex PCR, the repertoire was profiled, and TCRdb retains in-frame clones only, with some absent. The sample has 90,000 to 110,000 clones, 85% to 95% seen once. This CDR3 has 16 residues. From germline, CDR1 is SGDLS and CDR2 YYNGEE. Trimming shortened V by 0 bases and J by 0 bases, and 13 bases separated the two germline ends. With respect to this clone: Antigen specificity is unknown.

The origin of this receptor is a human donor in good health. Material: CD4+ T cells sorted from blood. The chain couples TRBV9 to TRBJ2-7; unclear D gene. The CDR3 is CASSVGAAAYSYEQYF. CDR3 nucleotides: TGTGCCAGCAGCGTAGGGGCGGCAGCCTACTCCTACGAGCAGTACTTC. Full variable domain (outside the CDR3, taken from reference TRBV9 and TRBJ2-7): DSGVTQTPKHLITATGQRVTLRCSPRSGDLSVYWYQQSLDQGLQFLIQYYNGEERAKGNILERFSAQQFPDLHSELNLSSLELGDSALYFCASSVGAAAYSYEQYFGPGTRLTVT.